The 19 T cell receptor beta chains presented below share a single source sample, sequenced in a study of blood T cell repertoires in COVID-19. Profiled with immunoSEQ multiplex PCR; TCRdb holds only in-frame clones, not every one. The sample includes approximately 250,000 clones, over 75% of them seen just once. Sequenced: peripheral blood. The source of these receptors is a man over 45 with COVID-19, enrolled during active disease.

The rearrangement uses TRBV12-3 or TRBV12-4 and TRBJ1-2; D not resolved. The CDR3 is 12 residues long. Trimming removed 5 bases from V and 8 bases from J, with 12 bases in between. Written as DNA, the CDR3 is TGTGCCAGCAGTCAGCCCCCGGGAGGCTACACCTTC. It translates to CASSQPPGGYTF.

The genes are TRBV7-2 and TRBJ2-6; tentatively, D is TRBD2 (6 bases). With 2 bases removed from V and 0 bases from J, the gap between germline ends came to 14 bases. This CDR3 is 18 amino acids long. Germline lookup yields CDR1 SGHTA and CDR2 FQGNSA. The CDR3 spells CASSLYIRGSSGANVLTF. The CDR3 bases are TGTGCCAGCAGCTTATACATCCGGGGGAGCTCTGGGGCCAACGTCCTGACTTTC. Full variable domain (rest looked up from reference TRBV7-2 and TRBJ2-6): GAGVSQSPSNKVTEKGKDVELRCDPISGHTALYWYRQSLGQGLEFLIYFQGNSAPDKSGLPSDRFSAERTGGSVSTLTIQRTQQEDSAVYLCASSLYIRGSSGANVLTFGAGSRLTVL.

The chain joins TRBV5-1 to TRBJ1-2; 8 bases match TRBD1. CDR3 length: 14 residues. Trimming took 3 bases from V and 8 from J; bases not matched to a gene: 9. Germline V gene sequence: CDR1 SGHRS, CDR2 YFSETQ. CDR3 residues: CASSSGDRPSGYTF. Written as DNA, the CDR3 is TGCGCCAGCAGCTCAGGGGACAGGCCATCCGGCTACACCTTC.

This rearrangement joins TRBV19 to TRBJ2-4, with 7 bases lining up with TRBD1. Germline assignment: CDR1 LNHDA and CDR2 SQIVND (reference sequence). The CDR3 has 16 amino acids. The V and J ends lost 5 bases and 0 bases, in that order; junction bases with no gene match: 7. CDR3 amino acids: CASSHRGDLAKNIQYF. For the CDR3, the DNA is TGTGCCAGTAGTCACAGGGGAGATTTAGCCAAAAACATTCAGTACTTC.

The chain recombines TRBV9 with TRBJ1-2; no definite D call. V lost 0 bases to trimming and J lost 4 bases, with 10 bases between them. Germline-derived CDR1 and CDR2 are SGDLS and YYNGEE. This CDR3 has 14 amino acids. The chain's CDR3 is CASSVDRGTYGYTF. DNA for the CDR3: TGTGCCAGCAGCGTAGATCGGGGAACCTATGGCTACACCTTC.

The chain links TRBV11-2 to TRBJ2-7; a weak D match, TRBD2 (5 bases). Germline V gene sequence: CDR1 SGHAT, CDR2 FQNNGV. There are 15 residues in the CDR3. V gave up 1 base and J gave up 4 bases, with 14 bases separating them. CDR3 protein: CASSLGGGRKYEQYF. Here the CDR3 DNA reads TGTGCCAGCAGCTTAGGTGGCGGGCGGAAATACGAGCAGTACTTC.

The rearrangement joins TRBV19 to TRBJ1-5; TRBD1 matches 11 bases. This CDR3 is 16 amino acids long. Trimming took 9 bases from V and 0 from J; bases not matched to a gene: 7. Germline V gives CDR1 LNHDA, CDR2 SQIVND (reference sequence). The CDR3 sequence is CARIGQGAFSNQPQHF. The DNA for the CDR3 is TGTGCCAGGATAGGACAGGGGGCTTTTAGCAATCAGCCCCAGCATTTT.

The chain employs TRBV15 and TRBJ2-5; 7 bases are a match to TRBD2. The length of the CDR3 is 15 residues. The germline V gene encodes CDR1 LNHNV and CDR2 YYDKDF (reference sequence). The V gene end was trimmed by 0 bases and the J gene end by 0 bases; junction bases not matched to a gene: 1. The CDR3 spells CATSREGGYQETQYF. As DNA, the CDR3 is TGTGCCACCAGCAGAGAGGGGGGGTACCAAGAGACCCAGTACTTC.

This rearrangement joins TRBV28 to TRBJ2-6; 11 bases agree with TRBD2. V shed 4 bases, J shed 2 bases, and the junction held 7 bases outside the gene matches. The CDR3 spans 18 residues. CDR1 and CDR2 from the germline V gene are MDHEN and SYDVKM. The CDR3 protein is CASSSPSGGMAGANVLTF. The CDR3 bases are TGTGCCAGCAGTTCCCCTAGCGGGGGGATGGCTGGGGCCAACGTCCTGACTTTC.

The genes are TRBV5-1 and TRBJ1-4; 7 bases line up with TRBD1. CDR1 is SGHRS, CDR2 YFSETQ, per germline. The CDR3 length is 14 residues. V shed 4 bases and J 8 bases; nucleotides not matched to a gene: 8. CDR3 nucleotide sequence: TGCGCCAGCAGCCAGGGGGGTGGTGTCGAAAAACTGTTTTTT. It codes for CASSQGGGVEKLFF.

The CDR3 loop reads CATSDSSGQGARGYTF. In DNA, the CDR3 is TGTGCCACCAGTGATTCGTCGGGACAGGGGGCGCGAGGCTACACCTTC. V usage is TRBV24-1 and J usage is TRBJ1-2; 12 bases are a match to TRBD1. The V gene's germline CDR1 is KGHDR and CDR2 SFDVKD. Germline trimming cut 2 bases from V and 8 bases from J; bases unmatched to any gene: 8. The CDR3 length is 16 residues.

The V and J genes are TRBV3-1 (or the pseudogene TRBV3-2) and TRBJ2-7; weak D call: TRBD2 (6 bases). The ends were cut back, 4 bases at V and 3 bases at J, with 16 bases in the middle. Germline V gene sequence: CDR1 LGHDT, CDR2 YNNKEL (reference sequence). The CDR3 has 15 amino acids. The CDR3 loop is CASSRGMGGNYEQYF. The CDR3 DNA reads TGTGCCAGCAGCCGGGGTATGGGGGGAAACTACGAGCAGTACTTC.

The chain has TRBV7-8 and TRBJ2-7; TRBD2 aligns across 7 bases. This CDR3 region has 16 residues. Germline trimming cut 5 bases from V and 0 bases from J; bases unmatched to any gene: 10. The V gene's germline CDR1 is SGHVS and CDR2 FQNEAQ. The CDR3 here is CASSPGLRGSSYEQYF. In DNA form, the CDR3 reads TGTGCCAGCAGCCCGGGGTTGCGGGGGAGCTCCTACGAGCAGTACTTC.

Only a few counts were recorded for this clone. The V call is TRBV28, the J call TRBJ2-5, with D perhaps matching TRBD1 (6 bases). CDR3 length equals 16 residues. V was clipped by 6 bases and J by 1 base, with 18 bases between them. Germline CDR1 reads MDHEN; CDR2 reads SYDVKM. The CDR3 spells CASSPNYSGVQETQYF. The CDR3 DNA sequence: TGTGCCAGCAGCCCGAATTACTCAGGGGTCCAAGAGACCCAGTACTTC.

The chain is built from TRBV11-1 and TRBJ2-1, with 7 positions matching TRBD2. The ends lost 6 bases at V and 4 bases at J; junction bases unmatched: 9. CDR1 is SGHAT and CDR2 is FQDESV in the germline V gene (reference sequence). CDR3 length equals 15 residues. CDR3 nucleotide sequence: TGTGCCAGCAGGGGGGGGATTAGCCCTTACAATGAGCAGTTCTTC. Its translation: CASRGGISPYNEQFF.

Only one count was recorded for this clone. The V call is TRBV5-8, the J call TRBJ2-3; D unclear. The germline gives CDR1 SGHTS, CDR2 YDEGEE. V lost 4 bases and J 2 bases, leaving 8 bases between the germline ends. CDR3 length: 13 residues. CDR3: CASSLEDTDTQYF. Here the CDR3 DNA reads TGTGCCAGCAGCCTCGAGGACACAGATACGCAGTATTTT.

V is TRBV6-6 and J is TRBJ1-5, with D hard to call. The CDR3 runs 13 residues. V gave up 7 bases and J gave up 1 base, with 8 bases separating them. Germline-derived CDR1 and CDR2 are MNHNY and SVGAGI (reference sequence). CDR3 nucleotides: TGTGCCAGCATGGTACAAAGCAATCAGCCCCAGCATTTT. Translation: CASMVQSNQPQHF.

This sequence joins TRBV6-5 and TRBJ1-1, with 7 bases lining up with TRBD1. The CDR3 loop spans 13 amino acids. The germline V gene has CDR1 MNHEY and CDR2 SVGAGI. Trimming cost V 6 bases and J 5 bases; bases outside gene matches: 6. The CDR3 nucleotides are TGTGCCAGCAGAGATTCCAGGGGGACTGAAGCTTTCTTT. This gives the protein CASRDSRGTEAFF.

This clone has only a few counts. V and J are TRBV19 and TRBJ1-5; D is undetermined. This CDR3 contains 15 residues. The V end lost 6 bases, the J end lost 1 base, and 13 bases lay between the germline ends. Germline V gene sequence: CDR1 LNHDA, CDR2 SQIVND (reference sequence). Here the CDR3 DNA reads TGTGCCAGTAGGATTGGAGAGAGAAGCAATCAGCCCCAGCATTTT. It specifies CASRIGERSNQPQHF.